The 8 T cell receptor beta chains below all came from one sample that was sequenced in a study of cytomegalovirus exposure and HLA in healthy donors. Primers for the PCR totalled 60 Vbeta and 13 Jbeta. The protocol was immunoSEQ multiplex PCR, while the TCRdb copy is restricted to in-frame clones and leaves out a portion. The table shows some 170,000 clones, with 81% occurring only once. The sequencing input was PBMCs. The receptors originated from a woman aged 18 to 35 in good health and CMV-seronegative.

This chain joins TRBV6-1 and TRBJ1-1, with 10 bases aligning to TRBD1. CDR3 length: 13 residues. V lost 6 bases and J lost 4; bases outside the gene matches: 2. Germline CDR1 reads MNHNS; CDR2 reads SASEGT. CDR3 in DNA: TGTGCCAGCAGAAGGACAGGGGGCACTGAAGCTTTCTTT. Translated, it gives CASRRTGGTEAFF.

The chain couples TRBV11-2 to TRBJ2-7, with 10 bases identical to TRBD1. J gave up 7 bases and V 6 bases, and 9 bases lay outside the gene matches. This CDR3 is 14 amino acids long. CDR1 and CDR2 from the germline V gene are SGHAT and FQNNGV. CDR3 sequence (DNA): TGTGCCAGCAGAGACCCGGGACAGGGGCGAGAGCAGTACTTC. It codes for CASRDPGQGREQYF.

The rearrangement joins TRBV7-3 to TRBJ2-1; TRBD2 matches 8 bases. The CDR3 extends over 16 amino acids. V trimming: 1 base; J trimming: 4 bases; junction bases outside the gene matches: 6. Germline values: CDR1 SGHTA, CDR2 FQGTGA. CDR3 nucleotide sequence: TGTGCCAGCAGCTTAAAAGCGGGGGTGGAATACAATGAGCAGTTCTTC. Amino acid sequence: CASSLKAGVEYNEQFF. Full variable domain (outside the CDR3, taken from reference TRBV7-3 and TRBJ2-1): GAGVSQTPSNKVTEKGKYVELRCDPISGHTALYWYRQSLGQGPEFLIYFQGTGAADDSGLPNDRFFAVRPEGSVSTLKIQRTERGDSAVYLCASSLKAGVEYNEQFFGPGTRLTVL.

The table lists this clone with a count of one. J is TRBJ2-1 and V is TRBV19; 8 nucleotides match TRBD1. Per the germline V gene, CDR1 is LNHDA and CDR2 is SQIVND (reference sequence). The CDR3 extends over 15 amino acids. V lost 0 bases, J lost 6 bases, and 4 bases stayed unmatched. CDR3 in DNA: TGTGCCAGTAGTATAGACCAGGGGGCTATCAATGAGCAGTTCTTC. Its translation is CASSIDQGAINEQFF.

This clone was seen a handful of times. J is TRBJ2-3 and V is TRBV7-3; no clear D. V was cut by 5 bases and J by 0 bases, with 9 bases left in between. The length of the CDR3 is 14 residues. Germline V gives CDR1 SGHTA, CDR2 FQGTGA. CDR3 DNA: TGTGCCAGCAGCGCCCACAGTAGCACAGATACGCAGTATTTT. Translating it yields CASSAHSSTDTQYF.

This sequence joins TRBV27 and TRBJ1-1, with unresolved D. Trimming cost V 8 bases and J 11 bases, with 24 bases left between them. This CDR3 is built from 14 residues. Per the germline V gene, CDR1 is MNHEY and CDR2 is SMNVEV (reference sequence). The CDR3 spells CASRSMETTLRAFF. The CDR3 DNA follows: TGTGCCAGCCGTAGCATGGAAACGACCCTGAGGGCTTTCTTT.

V usage is TRBV4-1 and J usage is TRBJ2-3, with 11 positions matching TRBD1. Germline values: CDR1 MGHRA, CDR2 YSYEKL. The CDR3 is 17 amino acids. V shed 1 base and J 4 bases; nucleotides not matched to a gene: 7. The CDR3 spells CASSQAGEGQGADTQYF. DNA of the CDR3: TGCGCCAGCAGCCAAGCAGGAGAGGGACAGGGGGCAGATACGCAGTATTTT.

The V gene is TRBV28, the J gene TRBJ1-1; D not resolved. This CDR3 contains 14 residues. CDR1 is MDHEN, CDR2 SYDVKM, per germline. With 3 bases removed from V and 4 bases from J, the gap between germline ends came to 12 bases. CDR3 nucleotides: TGTGCCAGCAGTTTTGAATGGGAGGGCACTGAAGCTTTCTTT. Translating gives CASSFEWEGTEAFF. The variable domain in full, with the rest retrieved from reference TRBV28 and TRBJ1-1, is DVKVTQSSRYLVKRTGEKVFLECVQDMDHENMFWYRQDPGLGLRLIYFSYDVKMKEKGDIPEGYSVSREKKERFSLILESASTNQTSMYLCASSFEWEGTEAFFGQGTRLTVV.